This entry concerns a single T cell receptor (beta chain). Its antigen is currently unknown. Next came a second PCR, run for about 6 to 12 cycles, which used a sample-barcoded 5' primer along with a J-beta primer mix. TCRdb fed the 5' RACE reads into MiXCR, producing one record per CDR3 protein. The sample carries about 1.5 million distinct CDR3 sequences, 40% to 45% recorded once. Germline CDR1 KGHDR, CDR2 SFDVKD. The CDR3 covers 12 residues. V dropped 4 bases and J dropped 8 bases, with 7 bases sitting between them. This sample is part of a study of blood T cells in healthy people across ages. Study results and caveats: Shifts in expanded clonotypes may have been confounded by donor CMV status, which was unknown.

This TCR came from a young woman in good health. The gene calls are TRBV24-1 and TRBJ2-2; D uncertain. The sequenced sample consisted of blood. CDR3 in DNA: TGTGCCACCAGTGACTACAGAGGGGAGCTGTTTTTT. Its protein is CATSDYRGELFF.